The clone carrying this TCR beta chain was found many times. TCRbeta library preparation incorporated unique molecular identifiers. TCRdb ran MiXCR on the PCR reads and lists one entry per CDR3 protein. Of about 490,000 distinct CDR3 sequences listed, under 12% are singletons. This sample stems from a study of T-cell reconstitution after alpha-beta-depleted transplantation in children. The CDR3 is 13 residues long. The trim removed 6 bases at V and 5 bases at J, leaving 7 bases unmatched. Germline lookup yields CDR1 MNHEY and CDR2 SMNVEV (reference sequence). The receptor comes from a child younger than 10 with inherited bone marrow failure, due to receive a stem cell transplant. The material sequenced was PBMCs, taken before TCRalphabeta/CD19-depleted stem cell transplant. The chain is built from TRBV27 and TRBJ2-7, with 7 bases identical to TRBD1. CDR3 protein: CASSSRGRNEQYF. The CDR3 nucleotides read TGTGCCAGCAGCTCGAGGGGGCGAAACGAGCAGTACTTC.